This T cell receptor (beta chain) was obtained from a study of vaccination effects on CD4 cells after COVID-19. Study-level findings and limits: There was marked clonal contraction among infection- and vaccine-induced clones late after vaccination.

TCRdb's copy holds only in-frame clones and misses some; the assay was immunoSEQ multiplex PCR. Of around 62,000 clones in the sample, around two thirds are singletons; the top ten hold about 2%. Having been cultured for around ten days, the cells underwent CD4+ T cell isolation. Participants were given two doses of BNT162b2 or mRNA-1273 vaccine. On this clone itself: Its specificity is not known.

Trimming at V came to 1 base and at J to 6 bases, leaving 7 bases not matched to a gene. The germline CDR1 and CDR2 sequences are SGHRS and YFSETQ. CDR3 length: 15 residues. The genes are TRBV5-1 and TRBJ1-2, with 9 nucleotides matching TRBD1. The sequences come from CD4+ T cells from PBMCs cultured without peptide, collected after COVID-19 vaccination. This TCR was sampled from a human donor who received a COVID-19 vaccine. The CDR3 nucleotides are TGCGCCAGCAGCTTGCGGGGACAGGGAATAGATGGCTACACCTTC. As protein: CASSLRGQGIDGYTF. Drawing the rest from reference TRBV5-1 and TRBJ1-2, the complete variable domain is KAGVTQTPRYLIKTRGQQVTLSCSPISGHRSVSWYQQTPGQGLQFLFEYFSETQRNKGNFPGRFSGRQFSNSRSEMNVSTLELGDSALYLCASSLRGQGIDGYTFGSGTRLTVV.